This T cell receptor (beta chain) comes out of a study of blood T cell repertoires in COVID-19. Trimming pared 6 bases from V and 3 bases from J, leaving 16 bases between. The germline V gene has CDR1 SQVTM and CDR2 ANQGSEA. This CDR3 contains 14 residues. In its sample, this clone was seen a few times. This table comes from immunoSEQ multiplex PCR, and its TCRdb copy is limited to in-frame clones, with some not included. The sample comprises a few hundred thousand clones, about 80% of which are singletons, and 3.4% rests with the top ten. Sequenced sample: PBMCs or T cells enriched from blood (not recorded which). The V call is TRBV29-1, the J call TRBJ2-3, with D perhaps matching TRBD2 (5 bases). This TCR was recovered from a man aged 50-60 years who had recovered from COVID-19. The CDR3 region is CSVGGEFDTDTQYF. CDR3 DNA: TGCAGCGTCGGAGGAGAATTTGATACAGATACGCAGTATTTT.